This T cell receptor beta chain was documented in a study of blood T cell repertoires in COVID-19. Study-wide context: Donors in the United States, Italy and Spain gave samples during acute or convalescent COVID-19.

Authors' methods: Reference gene primer amplification gave nucleated cell count estimates. Method: immunoSEQ multiplex PCR; TCRdb's copy keeps in-frame clones and lacks some. That table gives V, J and clone size, and the DNA gave D and trimming. The table records 55,000 to 85,000 clones, roughly 77% of them present only once. The specimen was peripheral blood. The source is a woman aged 70-85 years with acute or convalescent COVID-19.

CDR3: CASSPTGQTRGYTF. The CDR3 coding sequence is TGTGCCAGCTCGCCAACGGGACAGACCCGAGGCTACACCTTC. The V gene is TRBV6-5, the J gene TRBJ1-2, with TRBD1 matching 7 bases. Unmatched junction bases numbered 14, after V lost 8 bases and J lost 8 bases. The CDR3 is 14 amino acids. CDR1 and CDR2 from the germline V gene are MNHEY and SVGAGI.